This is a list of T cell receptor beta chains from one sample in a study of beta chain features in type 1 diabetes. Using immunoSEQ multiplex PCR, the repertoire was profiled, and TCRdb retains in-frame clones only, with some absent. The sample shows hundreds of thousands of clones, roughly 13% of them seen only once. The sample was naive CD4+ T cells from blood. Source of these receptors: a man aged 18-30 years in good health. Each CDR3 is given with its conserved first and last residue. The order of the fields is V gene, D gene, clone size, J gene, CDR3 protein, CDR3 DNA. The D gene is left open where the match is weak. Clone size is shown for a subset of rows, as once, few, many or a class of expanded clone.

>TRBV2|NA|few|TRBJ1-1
CASTPRFLTEAFF
TGTGCCAGCACTCCCCGGTTCCTCACTGAAGCTTTCTTT
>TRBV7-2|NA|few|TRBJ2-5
CASSQVRRSRETQYF
TGTGCCAGCAGCCAGGTTAGACGCTCTCGGGAGACCCAGTACTTC
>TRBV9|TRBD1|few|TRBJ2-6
CASRGDRASGANVLTF
TGTGCCAGCAGGGGGGACAGAGCCTCTGGGGCCAACGTCCTGACTTTC
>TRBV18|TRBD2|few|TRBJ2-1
CASSPGTRNNEQFF
TGTGCCAGCTCACCGGGGACTAGAAACAATGAGCAGTTCTTC
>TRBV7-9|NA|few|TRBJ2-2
CASILEAGGELFF
TGTGCCAGCATACTAGAGGCTGGCGGGGAGCTGTTTTTT
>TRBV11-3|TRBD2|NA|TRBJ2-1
CASSLSRLAVNNEQFF
TGTGCCAGCAGCTTATCCCGACTAGCGGTGAACAATGAGCAGTTCTTC
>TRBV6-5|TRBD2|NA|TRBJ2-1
CASRGLAGGYEQFF
TGTGCCAGCAGAGGACTAGCGGGGGGCTATGAGCAGTTCTTC
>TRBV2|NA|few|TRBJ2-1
CASSEFSVGEQFF
TGTGCCAGCAGTGAATTTAGCGTTGGGGAGCAGTTCTTC
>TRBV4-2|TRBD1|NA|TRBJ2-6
CASSQGQGVSGANVLTF
TGTGCCAGCAGCCAAGGACAGGGGGTCTCTGGGGCCAACGTCCTGACTTTC
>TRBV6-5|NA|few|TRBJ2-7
CASSGTDSSYEQYF
TGTGCCAGCAGTGGAACAGATTCCTCCTACGAGCAGTACTTC
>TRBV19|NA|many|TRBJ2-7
CASSGLYEQYF
TGTGCCAGTAGTGGACTCTACGAGCAGTACTTC
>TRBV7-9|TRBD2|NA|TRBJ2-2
CASSPSGGTGELFF
TGTGCCAGCAGCCCTTCGGGGGGCACCGGGGAGCTGTTTTTT
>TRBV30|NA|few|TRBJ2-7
CAWSVRGIHEQYF
TGTGCCTGGAGTGTAAGAGGGATTCACGAGCAGTACTTC
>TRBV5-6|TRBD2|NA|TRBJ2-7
CASSPLGGGPYEQYF
TGTGCCAGCAGCCCGCTCGGGGGGGGGCCGTACGAGCAGTACTTC
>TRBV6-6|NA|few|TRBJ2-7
CASWRTGSYEQYF
TGTGCCAGCTGGAGGACGGGTTCCTACGAGCAGTACTTC
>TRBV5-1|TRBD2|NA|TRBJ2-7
CASSLGATSDWYEQYF
TGCGCCAGCAGCTTGGGGGCTACTAGCGATTGGTACGAGCAGTACTTC
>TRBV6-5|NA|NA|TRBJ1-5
CASSLSGAANQPQHF
TGTGCCAGCAGTCTTAGCGGGGCCGCCAATCAGCCCCAGCATTTT
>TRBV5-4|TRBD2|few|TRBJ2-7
CASSWGGGMTAYEQYF
TGTGCCAGCAGCTGGGGCGGGGGGATGACGGCTTACGAGCAGTACTTC
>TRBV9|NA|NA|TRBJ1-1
CASSVAPLQGIAEAFF
TGTGCCAGCAGCGTAGCCCCTCTGCAGGGCATCGCTGAAGCTTTCTTT
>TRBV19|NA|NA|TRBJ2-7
CASSQTGLSYEQYF
TGTGCCAGTAGTCAGACAGGCCTCTCCTACGAGCAGTACTTC
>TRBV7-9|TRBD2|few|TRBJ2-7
CASSRQPSGSYEQYF
TGTGCCAGCAGCCGACAACCTAGCGGCTCCTACGAGCAGTACTTC
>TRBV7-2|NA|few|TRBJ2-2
CASSFSGGGSGELFF
TGTGCCAGCAGCTTCTCCGGGGGCGGGAGCGGGGAGCTGTTTTTT
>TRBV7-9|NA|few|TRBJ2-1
CASSSPRGSRTYNEQFF
TGTGCCAGCAGCTCCCCCCGAGGCAGTAGGACCTACAATGAGCAGTTCTTC
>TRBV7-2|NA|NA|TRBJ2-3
CASSSTDTQYF
TGTGCCAGCAGCTCTACAGATACGCAGTATTTT
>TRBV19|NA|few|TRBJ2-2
CASSAEQNTGELFF
TGTGCCAGTAGTGCTGAACAGAACACCGGGGAGCTGTTTTTT
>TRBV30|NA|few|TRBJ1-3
CAWVTRAGNTIYF
TGTGCCTGGGTGACTCGAGCTGGAAACACCATATATTTT
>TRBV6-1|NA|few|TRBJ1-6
CASSAISEGRTRFHF
TGTGCCAGCAGTGCTATTAGCGAGGGCAGAACACGGTTCCACTTT
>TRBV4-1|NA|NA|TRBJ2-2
CASTSPTGAAGGELFF
TGCGCCAGCACCTCCCCCACGGGAGCGGCTGGCGGGGAGCTGTTTTTT
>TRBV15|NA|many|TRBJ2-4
CATSATTGRLQYF
TGTGCCACCAGCGCAACGACCGGGAGACTTCAGTACTTC
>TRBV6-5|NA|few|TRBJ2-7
CASSLTGVFYEQYF
TGTGCCAGCAGCCTGACAGGCGTTTTCTACGAGCAGTACTTC
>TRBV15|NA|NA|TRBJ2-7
CATSRVDFYEQYF
TGTGCCACCAGCAGAGTGGACTTCTACGAGCAGTACTTC
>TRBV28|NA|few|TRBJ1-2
CASSLYSSYGYTF
TGTGCCAGCAGTTTATACAGCTCTTATGGCTACACCTTC
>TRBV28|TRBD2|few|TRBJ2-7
CASSQLAATYEQYF
TGTGCCAGCAGTCAACTAGCGGCAACCTACGAGCAGTACTTC
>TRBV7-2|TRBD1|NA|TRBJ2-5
CASSFLDRQETQYF
TGTGCCAGCAGCTTTCTGGACAGGCAAGAGACCCAGTACTTC
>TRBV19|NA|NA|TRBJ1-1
CASRPRGIIEAFF
TGTGCCAGCCGTCCTCGAGGTATTATTGAAGCTTTCTTT
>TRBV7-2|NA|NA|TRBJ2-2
CASSFVTGELFF
TGTGCCAGCAGCTTCGTAACCGGGGAGCTGTTTTTT
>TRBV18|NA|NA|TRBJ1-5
CASSLDSNQPQHF
TGTGCCAGCTCACTGGACAGTAATCAGCCCCAGCATTTT
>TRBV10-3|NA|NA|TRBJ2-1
CAIITGINEQFF
TGTGCCATCATAACAGGTATCAATGAGCAGTTCTTC
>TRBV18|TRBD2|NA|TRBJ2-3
CASSPPTSGGADTQYF
TGTGCCAGCTCACCACCGACTAGCGGGGGTGCAGATACGCAGTATTTT
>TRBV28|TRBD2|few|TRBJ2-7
CASERGTNYEQYF
TGTGCCAGTGAGCGGGGGACGAACTACGAGCAGTACTTC
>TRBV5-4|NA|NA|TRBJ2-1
CASSNKKGDNEQFF
TGTGCCAGCAGCAACAAGAAAGGGGACAATGAGCAGTTCTTC
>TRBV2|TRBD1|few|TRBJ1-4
CASSGVTGAVEKLFF
TGTGCCAGCAGTGGGGTGACAGGGGCGGTTGAAAAACTGTTTTTT
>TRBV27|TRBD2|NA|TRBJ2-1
CASSLRLAGGLYNEQFF
TGTGCCAGCAGTTTAAGGTTGGCGGGAGGACTCTACAATGAGCAGTTCTTC
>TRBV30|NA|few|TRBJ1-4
CAWSRTGNLNEKLFF
TGTGCCTGGAGCCGAACAGGGAATCTTAATGAAAAACTGTTTTTT
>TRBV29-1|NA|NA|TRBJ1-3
CSARSSGNTIYF
TGCAGCGCCCGGAGCTCTGGAAACACCATATATTTT
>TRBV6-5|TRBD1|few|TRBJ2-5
CASTRATGGRETQYF
TGTGCCAGCACCCGGGCTACAGGGGGCCGAGAGACCCAGTACTTC
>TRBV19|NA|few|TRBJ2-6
CASSVSSGANVLTF
TGTGCCAGTAGTGTTAGCTCTGGGGCCAACGTCCTGACTTTC
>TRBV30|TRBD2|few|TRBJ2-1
CAWSRGGGYNEQFF
TGTGCCTGGAGTCGGGGGGGCGGCTACAATGAGCAGTTCTTC
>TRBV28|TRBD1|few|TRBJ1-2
CASSPGTASFYGYTF
TGTGCCAGCAGCCCCGGGACAGCCTCCTTCTATGGCTACACCTTC